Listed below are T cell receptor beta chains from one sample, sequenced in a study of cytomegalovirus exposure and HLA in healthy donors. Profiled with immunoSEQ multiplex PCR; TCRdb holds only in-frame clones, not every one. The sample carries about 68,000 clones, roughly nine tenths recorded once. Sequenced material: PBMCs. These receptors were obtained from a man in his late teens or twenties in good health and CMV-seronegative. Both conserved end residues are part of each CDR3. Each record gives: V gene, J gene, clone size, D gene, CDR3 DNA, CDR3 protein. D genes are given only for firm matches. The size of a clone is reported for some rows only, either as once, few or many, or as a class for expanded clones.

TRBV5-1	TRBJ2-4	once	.	TGCGCCAGCAGCTCCAGTATAGCCAAAAACATTCAGTACTTC	CASSSSIAKNIQYF
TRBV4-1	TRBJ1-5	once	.	TGCGCCAGCAGCCAAGATCCGCGTCCATGGAATCAGCCCCAGCATTTT	CASSQDPRPWNQPQHF
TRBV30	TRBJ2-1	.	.	TGTGCCTGGAGTGGGTTAGCGGAAGAGCAGTTCTTC	CAWSGLAEEQFF
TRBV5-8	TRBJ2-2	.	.	TGTGCCAGCAGCTTGGGAGCCAGGCCCACCGGGGAGCTGTTTTTT	CASSLGARPTGELFF
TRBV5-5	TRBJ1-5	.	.	TGTGCCAGCAGCTTGTCCATGAATCAGCCCCAGCATTTT	CASSLSMNQPQHF
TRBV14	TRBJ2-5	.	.	TGTGCCAGCAGCCGGAGGATACCTTGGGGGACCCAGTACTTC	CASSRRIPWGTQYF
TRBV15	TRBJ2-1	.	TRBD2	TGTGCCACGCTCTCACCGCGGGAGAGGAACAATGAGCAGTTCTTC	CATLSPRERNNEQFF
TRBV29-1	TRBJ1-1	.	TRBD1	TGCAGCGTTGAGCTACGGGACAGGGGGGCTGAAGCTTTCTTT	CSVELRDRGAEAFF
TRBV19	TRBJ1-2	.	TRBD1	TGTGCCAGTAGTACCCACCGACAGGGCATGGATGGCTACACCTTC	CASSTHRQGMDGYTF
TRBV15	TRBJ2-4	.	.	TGTGCCACCAGCAGAGGACAGGGAGGAAACATTCAGTACTTC	CATSRGQGGNIQYF
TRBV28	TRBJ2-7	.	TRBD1	TGTGCCAGCAAAATTTCGGGACAGTCCTACGAGCAGTACTTC	CASKISGQSYEQYF
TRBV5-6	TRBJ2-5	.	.	TGTGCCAGCAGCTTGAGAGGGGAGACCCAGTACTTC	CASSLRGETQYF
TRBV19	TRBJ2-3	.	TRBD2	TGTGCCAGTACCCCGGAGCGGGAGGGCCTTCTGGGAGCGGCGCAGTATTTT	CASTPEREGLLGAAQYF
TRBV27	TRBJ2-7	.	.	TGTGCCAGCAGTTTTGCAGGGCCTTCCTACGAGCAGTACTTC	CASSFAGPSYEQYF